The sequence of this T cell receptor (beta chain) was determined in a study of blood T cell repertoires in COVID-19. About the research overall: PBMCs, B-cell-depleted T cells, or T cells provided the cDNA or gDNA that made up the material.

CDR1 and CDR2 from the germline V gene are SGHRS and YFSETQ. This CDR3 is built from 16 residues. The V end was cut by 1 base, the J end by 0 bases, with 10 bases between. Original data processing: From reference gene primer amplification, estimates of nucleated cell counts were derived. Profiled with immunoSEQ multiplex PCR; TCRdb holds only in-frame clones, not every one. V and J calls and clone size are given by that table; D and trimming were obtained from the DNA. The sample includes over 350,000 clones, 88% of them seen just once. V is TRBV5-1 and J is TRBJ1-4; no definite D call. The TCR sequence derives from a woman aged 18 to 35 who had recovered from COVID-19. The material sequenced was PBMCs or T cells enriched from blood (not recorded which). This chain's CDR3 is CASSLNPGTTNEKLFF. In DNA form, the CDR3 reads TGCGCCAGCAGCTTGAACCCTGGCACAACTAATGAAAAACTGTTTTTT.